Listed here are 29 T cell receptor beta chains from one sample, sequenced in a study of cytomegalovirus exposure and HLA in healthy donors. Amplification used 60 Vbeta primers and 13 Jbeta primers. Assay: immunoSEQ multiplex PCR; the TCRdb copy retains only in-frame clones and omits some. Counted here are under 200,000 clones, about three quarters occurring once; the ten biggest clones make up approximately 3.4%. The sequencing sample was made of PBMCs. The receptor source for this set is a female donor in good health and CMV-seronegative.

This chain uses TRBV27 with TRBJ2-7; 8 bases map to TRBD2. The CDR3 loop spans 13 amino acids. The J segment lost 1 base and the V segment lost 8 bases, leaving 4 bases of the junction unmatched. CDR1 and CDR2 from the germline V gene are MNHEY and SMNVEV (reference sequence). CDR3 in DNA: TGTGCCAGCCAAACTAGCGGTTCCTACGAGCAGTACTTC. It translates to CASQTSGSYEQYF.

As to this clone: Other DNA sequences in the same sample also yield this CDR3. The chain has TRBV7-9 and TRBJ1-1; D is uncertain. The CDR3 loop spans 13 amino acids. V lost 1 base and J lost 4, with 7 bases in between. Germline V gene data show CDR1 as SEHNR and CDR2 as FQNEAQ (reference sequence). The CDR3 region is CASSLGTVTEAFF. The CDR3 bases are TGTGCCAGCAGCTTAGGCACAGTCACTGAAGCTTTCTTT.

The chain is built from TRBV7-9 and TRBJ1-2; maybe TRBD1 (5 bases). Trimming pared 5 bases from V and 2 bases from J, leaving 15 bases between. There are 15 residues in the CDR3. From germline, CDR1 is SEHNR and CDR2 FQNEAQ (reference sequence). CDR3 DNA sequence: TGTGCCAGCAGCCAGACAGTTTCCTACAACTATGGCTACACCTTC. Its translation: CASSQTVSYNYGYTF.

The chain uses TRBV28 and TRBJ1-1, with 8 positions matching TRBD1. CDR1 and CDR2 from the germline V gene are MDHEN and SYDVKM. CDR3 length: 18 residues. With 3 bases clipped from V and 3 bases from J, the junction kept 15 bases outside the gene matches. The CDR3 is CASSLVGTGTLWDTEAFF. The CDR3 coding sequence is TGTGCCAGCAGTTTGGTCGGGACAGGTACCCTGTGGGACACTGAAGCTTTCTTT.

The chain is built from TRBV9 and TRBJ1-1; D call uncertain. CDR3 length: 13 residues. V lost 4 bases, J lost 5 bases, and 12 bases lay in between. Germline V gene sequence: CDR1 SGDLS, CDR2 YYNGEE. CDR3: CASSPSGGTEAFF. CDR3 nucleotides: TGTGCCAGCAGCCCTTCAGGTGGAACTGAAGCTTTCTTT.

The gene calls are TRBV19 and TRBJ1-1, with 7 bases lining up with TRBD1. The V segment lost 3 bases and the J segment 7 bases; nucleotides outside the gene matches: 5. CDR3 size: 13 residues. The V gene's germline CDR1 is LNHDA and CDR2 SQIVND (reference sequence). This CDR3 reads CASSINRGGEAFF. The DNA of the CDR3 is TGTGCCAGTAGTATTAACAGGGGAGGTGAAGCTTTCTTT.

The chain links TRBV18 to TRBJ2-5, with no clear D. The V end lost 5 bases, the J end lost 4 bases, and 11 bases lay between the germline ends. The CDR3 length is 13 residues. CDR1 is KGHSH and CDR2 is LQKENI in the germline V gene. CDR3 sequence (DNA): TGTGCCAGCTCATCAACCACGGGAGAGACCCAGTACTTC. Translating it yields CASSSTTGETQYF.

J is TRBJ2-2 and V is TRBV11-3; no clear D gene. Germline V gives CDR1 SGHNT, CDR2 YENEEA. V was clipped by 1 base and J by 3 bases, with 6 bases between them. This CDR3 has 14 residues. The CDR3 DNA reads as TGTGCCAGCAGCTTAGCGGAGTACACCGGGGAGCTGTTTTTT. This encodes CASSLAEYTGELFF. Filled out from reference TRBV11-3 and TRBJ2-2, the complete variable domain reads EAGVVQSPRYKIIEKKQPVAFWCNPISGHNTLYWYLQNLGQGPELLIRYENEEAVDDSQLPKDRFSAERLKGVDSTLKIQPAELGDSAVYLCASSLAEYTGELFFGEGSRLTVL.

This chain links TRBV11-3 with TRBJ2-1, with 11 nucleotides matching TRBD1. V dropped 4 bases and J dropped 4; count of bases not matched to a gene: 3. The CDR3 is made up of 15 amino acids. Germline V lookup: CDR1 SGHNT, CDR2 YENEEA. CDR3 sequence reads: CASSSGDRGYNEQFF. CDR3 coding DNA: TGTGCCAGCAGCTCGGGGGACAGGGGGTACAATGAGCAGTTCTTC.

The rearrangement uses TRBV5-8 and TRBJ1-2; 8 nucleotides match TRBD1. Germline-derived CDR1 and CDR2 are SGHTS and YDEGEE. J gave up 1 base and V 3 bases, and 5 bases lay outside the gene matches. The CDR3 has 15 residues. The CDR3 sequence: CASSSTGALNYGYTF. The CDR3 DNA reads as TGTGCCAGCAGCTCGACAGGGGCGCTTAACTATGGCTACACCTTC. The whole variable domain, remainder taken from reference TRBV5-8 and TRBJ1-2, is EAGVTQSPTHLIKTRGQQATLRCSPISGHTSVYWYQQALGLGLQFLLWYDEGEERNRGNFPPRFSGRQFPNYSSELNVNALELEDSALYLCASSSTGALNYGYTFGSGTRLTVV.

V usage is TRBV28 and J usage is TRBJ2-7, with D tentatively TRBD1 (6 bases). The CDR3 has 15 residues. V was pared by 6 bases and J by 3 bases, with 18 bases between. CDR1 and CDR2 from the germline V gene are MDHEN and SYDVKM. The CDR3 DNA reads as TGTGCCAGCAGGCTGACCGGGACATCTCTCTACGAGCAGTACTTC. Its translation: CASRLTGTSLYEQYF.

The rearrangement uses TRBV5-5 and TRBJ2-7, with 7 bases lining up with TRBD1. The germline V gene has CDR1 SGHKS and CDR2 YYEKEE (reference sequence). V lost 4 bases and J lost 2; bases outside the gene matches: 6. The CDR3 consists of 14 residues. CDR3 amino acids: CASSPDRVPYEQYF. CDR3 nucleotides: TGTGCCAGCAGCCCAGACAGGGTCCCCTACGAGCAGTACTTC.

The chain joins TRBV9 to TRBJ2-7; 9 positions match TRBD2. The V gene's germline CDR1 is SGDLS and CDR2 YYNGEE. The CDR3 runs 15 residues. With V trimmed by 4 bases and J by 4 bases, 9 bases remained unmatched. The CDR3 DNA is TGTGCCAGCAGCATTTCTAGCGGGATCGCGTACGAGCAGTACTTC. Translating gives CASSISSGIAYEQYF.

The CDR3 nucleotides are TGTGCCAGCAGTGAATATAATGGGAGAGGGCGCGTAGAGACCCAGTACTTC. Protein sequence: CASSEYNGRGRVETQYF. V and J are TRBV25-1 and TRBJ2-5, with D possibly being TRBD2 (5 bases). V lost 0 bases and J 4 bases, leaving 18 bases between the germline ends. Germline-derived CDR1 and CDR2 are MGHDK and SYGVNS. CDR3 length: 17 residues. The full variable domain, in which reference TRBV25-1 and TRBJ2-5 provide the parts outside the CDR3, is EADIYQTPRYLVIGTGKKITLECSQTMGHDKMYWYQQDPGMELHLIHYSYGVNSTEKGDLSSESTVSRIRTEHFPLTLESARPSHTSQYLCASSEYNGRGRVETQYFGPGTRLLVL.

Only a few counts were recorded for this clone. The rearrangement uses TRBV9 and TRBJ2-1; D is perhaps TRBD2 (5 bases). This CDR3 region has 14 residues. Trimming removed 4 bases from V and 0 bases from J, with 8 bases in between. CDR1 is SGDLS and CDR2 is YYNGEE in the germline V gene. CDR3 nucleotides: TGTGCCAGCAGCACGAGGGACTCCTACAATGAGCAGTTCTTC. Protein sequence: CASSTRDSYNEQFF.

This clone was detected once. The chain links TRBV10-2 to TRBJ2-7; D might be TRBD2 (6 bases). The germline gives CDR1 WSHSY, CDR2 SAAADI. V was cut by 6 bases and J by 5 bases, with 17 bases left in between. The CDR3 totals 14 residues. CDR3 loop: CASRPGTDGNEQYF. CDR3 DNA: TGCGCCAGCAGACCCGGGACTGATGGGAACGAGCAGTACTTC.

This chain joins TRBV7-9 and TRBJ1-4; no firm D call. The V gene's germline CDR1 is SEHNR and CDR2 FQNEAQ (reference sequence). With 5 bases removed from V and 11 bases from J, the gap between germline ends came to 12 bases. The CDR3 has 12 residues. Here the CDR3 reads CASSRYGEKLFF. For the CDR3, the DNA is TGTGCCAGCAGCCGATATGGAGAGAAACTGTTTTTT.

V and J are TRBV9 and TRBJ2-6; TRBD2 matches 9 bases. With 2 bases clipped from V and 3 bases from J, the junction kept 12 bases outside the gene matches. Germline CDR1 SGDLS, CDR2 YYNGEE. This CDR3 has 19 residues. The CDR3 coding sequence is TGTGCCAGCAGCGTTACGGATTCTAGCGGGGACTATGGGGCCAACGTCCTGACTTTC. It specifies CASSVTDSSGDYGANVLTF. Combining the CDR3 with reference TRBV9 and TRBJ2-6 gives the whole variable domain DSGVTQTPKHLITATGQRVTLRCSPRSGDLSVYWYQQSLDQGLQFLIQYYNGEERAKGNILERFSAQQFPDLHSELNLSSLELGDSALYFCASSVTDSSGDYGANVLTFGAGSRLTVL.

This clone came up once. V is TRBV7-2 and J is TRBJ2-2, with TRBD2 matching 10 bases. The CDR3 is 18 amino acids. Germline CDR1 and CDR2: SGHTA and FQGNSA. Unmatched junction bases numbered 7, after V lost 3 bases and J lost 0 bases. The chain's CDR3 is CASSLVPLAGSNTGELFF. In DNA, the CDR3 is TGTGCCAGCAGCTTGGTCCCACTAGCGGGATCGAACACCGGGGAGCTGTTTTTT. Filled out from reference TRBV7-2 and TRBJ2-2, the complete variable domain reads GAGVSQSPSNKVTEKGKDVELRCDPISGHTALYWYRQSLGQGLEFLIYFQGNSAPDKSGLPSDRFSAERTGGSVSTLTIQRTQQEDSAVYLCASSLVPLAGSNTGELFFGEGSRLTVL.

This chain links TRBV5-3 with TRBJ2-2; TRBD1 matches at 12 bases. TRBV5-3 is designated an ORF whose function remains uncertain. V lost 4 bases to trimming and J lost 4 bases; unmatched junction nucleotides: 11. The CDR3 is 18 amino acids. The CDR3: CARSDLFRDRGPTGELFF. CDR3 nucleotide sequence: TGTGCCAGAAGCGACCTATTCCGGGACAGGGGGCCCACCGGGGAGCTGTTTTTT.

This clone showed up just a few times. The chain combines TRBV28 with TRBJ1-1, with 7 positions matching TRBD1. Germline V gives CDR1 MDHEN, CDR2 SYDVKM. There are 16 residues in the CDR3. J gave up 1 base and V 8 bases, and 13 bases lay outside the gene matches. CDR3 nucleotides: TGTGCCAGCCCCCCCCCTGCAGGGGGTGCGAACACTGAAGCTTTCTTT. Protein product: CASPPPAGGANTEAFF. The variable domain in full, with the rest retrieved from reference TRBV28 and TRBJ1-1, is DVKVTQSSRYLVKRTGEKVFLECVQDMDHENMFWYRQDPGLGLRLIYFSYDVKMKEKGDIPEGYSVSREKKERFSLILESASTNQTSMYLCASPPPAGGANTEAFFGQGTRLTVV.

J is TRBJ2-2 and V is TRBV28; 9 bases match TRBD1. The germline V gene has CDR1 MDHEN and CDR2 SYDVKM. V lost 5 bases to trimming and J lost 4 bases; unmatched junction nucleotides: 5. This CDR3 has 15 residues. The CDR3 nucleotides are TGTGCCAGCAGTACAGGGGGCAGAGGCACCGGGGAGCTGTTTTTT. This translates into CASSTGGRGTGELFF.

Regarding this clone: This CDR3 is also generated by other DNA sequences in the sample. The V call is TRBV9, the J call TRBJ2-3; 8 bases are shared with TRBD2. The CDR3 has 13 residues. V dropped 4 bases and J dropped 4; count of bases not matched to a gene: 2. Germline loops: CDR1 SGDLS, CDR2 YYNGEE. The CDR3 region has the DNA TGTGCCAGCAGCCCGGGGGGGGCAGATACGCAGTATTTT. Its protein is CASSPGGADTQYF.

The V and J genes are TRBV28 and TRBJ1-6, with unresolved D. In germline, CDR1 is MDHEN, CDR2 SYDVKM. V lost 4 bases and J 14 bases, leaving 9 bases between the germline ends. The CDR3 totals 11 residues. The CDR3 sequence: CASSYGSTLHF. CDR3 coding DNA: TGTGCCAGCAGTTACGGTTCGACCCTCCACTTT.

This sequence joins TRBV11-2 and TRBJ1-2; D is ambiguous. CDR3 length: 14 amino acids. V shed 5 bases and J shed 8 bases, with 18 bases lying between them. CDR1 is SGHAT and CDR2 is FQNNGV in the germline V gene. CDR3 DNA: TGTGCCAGCAGCGCATCAACGCGGGAAAAGGGCTACACCTTC. Its protein is CASSASTREKGYTF.

The chain couples TRBV7-2 to TRBJ2-3; 8 nucleotides align to TRBD2. This CDR3 is 13 amino acids long. Trimming removed 5 bases from V and 14 bases from J; junction bases left unmatched: 12. From germline, CDR1 is SGHTA and CDR2 FQGNSA. The DNA of the CDR3 is TGTGCCAGCAGCCCAACTGAAGCGGGGGTGGGGTATTTT. Protein: CASSPTEAGVGYF.

About this clone: A junction end diverges from the germline sequence, so it may reflect a read error. V usage is TRBV28 and J usage is TRBJ2-4, with 8 bases fitting TRBD1. Germline V gene data show CDR1 as MDHEN and CDR2 as SYDVKM. CDR3 length: 13 amino acids. CDR3 amino acids: CASSAPPGQGLDF. The CDR3 bases are TGTGCCAGCAGTGCGCCCCCCGGACAGGGTTTGGACTTC.

This clone was detected only once. The chain couples TRBV9 to TRBJ1-1; no firm D call. V was cut by 4 bases and J by 0 bases, with 13 bases left in between. Looked up from germline, CDR1 is SGDLS and CDR2 is YYNGEE. The CDR3 loop spans 15 amino acids. CDR3: CASSPWSEMNTEAFF. CDR3 nucleotide sequence: TGTGCCAGCAGCCCGTGGTCCGAGATGAACACTGAAGCTTTCTTT.

The chain joins TRBV30 to TRBJ1-5, with D unresolved. The CDR3 runs 16 residues. The V and J ends lost 3 bases and 0 bases respectively, with 15 bases between them. Germline V gene data show CDR1 as GTSNPN and CDR2 as SVGIG (reference sequence). For the CDR3, the DNA is TGTGCCTGGAGGAACCCAGCGGACGGTAGCAATCAGCCCCAGCATTTT. It encodes CAWRNPADGSNQPQHF.